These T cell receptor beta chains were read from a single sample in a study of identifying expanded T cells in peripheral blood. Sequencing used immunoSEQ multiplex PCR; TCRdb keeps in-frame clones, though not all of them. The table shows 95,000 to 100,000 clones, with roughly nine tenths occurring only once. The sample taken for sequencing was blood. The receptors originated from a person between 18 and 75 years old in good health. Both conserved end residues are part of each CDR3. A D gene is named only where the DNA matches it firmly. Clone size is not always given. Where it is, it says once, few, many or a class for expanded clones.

TGTGCCATCAGTGAGAGTCGTGGGTGGGAAAAACTGTTTTTT,CAISESRGWEKLFF,TRBV10-3,14,.,TRBJ1-4,.
TGTGCCAGCAGCTGGGGGGTCGGTTACCACTCTGGAAACACCATATATTTT,CASSWGVGYHSGNTIYF,TRBV5-6,17,.,TRBJ1-3,once
TGCAGCGCTGGGGGAGGAGGGTCCCTTGAAGCTTTCTTT,CSAGGGGSLEAFF,TRBV29-1,13,.,TRBJ1-1,.
TGCGCCAGCAGCGTAGGGACAGGGTACTATGGCTACACCTTC,CASSVGTGYYGYTF,TRBV5-1,14,TRBD1,TRBJ1-2,once
TGTGCCAGCAGACCCGGGACCCACTTTGGAGGCGATGAGCAGTTCTTC,CASRPGTHFGGDEQFF,TRBV6-6,16,.,TRBJ2-1,.
TGTGCCAGCAGCCCGTCTCCAGTGGGGCATCCAGATACGCAGTATTTT,CASSPSPVGHPDTQYF,TRBV13,16,.,TRBJ2-3,.
TGTGCCAGTAGTGGTAGGGCGGCGGTGAAAGCTTTCTTT,CASSGRAAVKAFF,TRBV19,13,.,TRBJ1-1,.
TGCGCCAGCAGTGAGTCGACAGGGAGAGAAGCTTTCTTT,CASSESTGREAFF,TRBV10-1,13,TRBD1,TRBJ1-1,.
TGTGCCAGTAGTTTCCTGCAGGGGAACACTGAAGCTTTCTTT,CASSFLQGNTEAFF,TRBV19,14,.,TRBJ1-1,.
TGTGCCAGTAGTATCCCCCGGCTCGGCTATGGCTACACCTTC,CASSIPRLGYGYTF,TRBV19,14,.,TRBJ1-2,.
TGCGCCAGCATCTCCGGGACGCGGTCTCCCTACGAGCAGTACTTC,CASISGTRSPYEQYF,TRBV10-2,15,.,TRBJ2-7,.
TGTGCCAGCAGTGAAGCGGGAATCAGCGGAGGTTCACCCCTCCACTTT,CASSEAGISGGSPLHF,TRBV6-1,16,.,TRBJ1-6,.
TGTGCCAGCAGCCAGGACAGGTCCGGAAACACCATATATTTT,CASSQDRSGNTIYF,TRBV7-9,14,TRBD1,TRBJ1-3,.
TGTGCCAGCAGCTTACTCACCAACTATGGCTACACCTTC,CASSLLTNYGYTF,TRBV7-9,13,.,TRBJ1-2,.
TGCGCCAGCAGCTTGGCCACGAGAGGGGTTAGCTCCTACAATGAGCAGTTCTTC,CASSLATRGVSSYNEQFF,TRBV5-1,18,.,TRBJ2-1,.
TGTGCCAGCAGCTTAGTTGGGAATACGCAGTATTTT,CASSLVGNTQYF,TRBV7-2,12,.,TRBJ2-3,.
TGTGCCAGCAGCTTGTACAGGTTCTCTGGAAACACCATATATTTT,CASSLYRFSGNTIYF,TRBV5-6,15,.,TRBJ1-3,.
TGTGCCAGCAGCTCGACCACCCGCGGGGCAGATACGCAGTATTTT,CASSSTTRGADTQYF,TRBV7-2,15,.,TRBJ2-3,.
TGTGCCAGCAGTCGACCAGGGGGGAGCTCCTACGAGCAGTACTTC,CASSRPGGSSYEQYF,TRBV11-1,15,.,TRBJ2-7,.
TGTGCCAGCAGCCTCGACAGGGGCGGTAATCAGCCCCAGCATTTT,CASSLDRGGNQPQHF,TRBV2,15,TRBD1,TRBJ1-5,.
TGTGCCAGTAGTATTCGTGTCACCTATAGCAATCAGCCCCAGCATTTT,CASSIRVTYSNQPQHF,TRBV19,16,.,TRBJ1-5,.
TGTGCCAGTAGCCAGGGGGCAAGGCAGTACTTC,CASSQGARQYF,TRBV19,11,TRBD1,TRBJ2-7,.
TGTGCCAGCAGTTACTGGGCAGGGGCGAAAGGAAACACCATATATTTT,CASSYWAGAKGNTIYF,TRBV6-5,16,.,TRBJ1-3,.
TGCGCCAGCAGCTCCCTATCGGGCGGTGAGCAGTTCTTC,CASSSLSGGEQFF,TRBV10-1,13,.,TRBJ2-1,.
TGCGCCAGCAGCCAAGGCCAGGGGGGCTCCTACGAGCAGTACTTC,CASSQGQGGSYEQYF,TRBV4-3,15,.,TRBJ2-7,.
TGTGCCAGCAGCCCAGCGGTAATGGGCACCGGGGAGCTGTTTTTT,CASSPAVMGTGELFF,TRBV11-2,15,.,TRBJ2-2,.
TGTGCCAGCAGCTTGGACTTGGCAGAGCTCTACGAACCCATATATTTT,CASSLDLAELYEPIYF,TRBV5-4,16,.,TRBJ1-3,.
TGTGCCAGCAGCGCACTCGGACGGGGAGGCTATGGCTACACCTTC,CASSALGRGGYGYTF,TRBV14,15,.,TRBJ1-2,.
TGTGCCAGCAGCTTAGTGGTAGCGAACACCGGGGAGCTGTTTTTT,CASSLVVANTGELFF,TRBV7-8,15,.,TRBJ2-2,.
TGTGCCAGCAGCTCGACCGGGACAGGCATAACCGGGGAGCTGTTTTTT,CASSSTGTGITGELFF,TRBV7-8,16,TRBD1,TRBJ2-2,.